This T cell receptor beta chain was identified in a study of cytomegalovirus exposure and HLA in healthy donors. Overall study results and limits: Accurate prediction of most subjects' HLA-A and HLA-B alleles from TCR beta sequences was reported.

The CDR3 length is 13 residues. The J segment lost 2 bases and the V segment lost 5 bases, leaving 3 bases of the junction unmatched. Germline CDR1 is SQVTM and CDR2 is ANQGSEA. As concerns this clone: What it binds is not known.

Use of 60 Vbeta and 13 Jbeta primers characterized the PCR. Libraries were prepared by immunoSEQ multiplex PCR; TCRdb keeps only in-frame clonotypes and omits some of them. This repertoire shows approximately 200,000 clones, roughly 84% found once; its top ten account for 1.3%. The sequencing input was PBMCs. This rearrangement joins TRBV29-1 to TRBJ2-3; the match to TRBD2 covers 8 bases. This clonotype was obtained from a human donor in good health. The CDR3 bases are TGCAGCGTTCGCGGGAGGATCACAGATACGCAGTATTTT. The encoded protein is CSVRGRITDTQYF.